This T cell receptor (beta chain) was profiled in a study of T-cell memory formation after mild COVID-19. Across the whole study: TCR clusters were mostly confined to one donor each. Study-wide results and limits: CD4/CD8 balance characterized clones contracting day 15 to 85, and CD4+ skew characterized later expanders.

This CDR3 has 16 residues. Germline CDR1 SGHNT, CDR2 YYREEE (reference sequence). V lost 4 bases, J lost 0 bases, and 16 bases lay in between. In regard to this clonotype: Antigen specificity is unknown.

Libraries for TCRalpha and TCRbeta carried sample barcodes and unique molecular identifiers via 5'RACE. TCRdb re-analysed the 5' RACE reads in MiXCR, keeping a single row per CDR3 protein. The data show 50,000 to 60,000 distinct CDR3 sequences, about 30% seen once. The chain carries TRBV5-4 and TRBJ1-1, with D hard to call. This clonotype was obtained from a man younger than 30 who had mild COVID-19 (a few samples of this study predate the infection). Cell type and time point are not known. Material: PBMCs or a T cell subset sorted from them (not recorded which). CDR3 sequence: CASSDFGGMVNTEAFF. DNA for the CDR3: TGTGCCAGCAGCGATTTCGGAGGGATGGTGAACACTGAAGCTTTCTTT.